This T cell receptor beta chain was sequenced during a study of CXCR3-negative and CXCR3-positive naive CD8 T cells. Study conclusions and caveats: Memory cells showed distinct TRBV-TRBJ patterns, while the two naive subsets matched. Comparably high diversity marked both naive subsets, whereas memory CD8+ cells had much lower diversity. CXCR3-negative naive cells had less hydrophobic TRB CDR3s than did CXCR3-positive naive cells. Fresh PBMCs served for most assays, and CXCR3 expression fell partially after cryopreservation.

The CDR3 covers 13 residues. Germline CDR1 reads SEHNR; CDR2 reads FQNEAQ (reference sequence). With regard to this clonotype: Its antigen is as yet unknown.

UMI-labeled 5' RACE yielded the TRB cDNA libraries. Using the 5' RACE reads, TCRdb records one entry per CDR3 protein without DNA. There are about 7,400 distinct CDR3 sequences in the sample, with 1.8% held by the top ten. The rearrangement joins TRBV7-9 to TRBJ1-2; TCRdb's D gene call, TRBD1, goes unchecked for lack of DNA. The clonotype comes from a human donor in good health. Some clones in this sample may be carry-over from other donors' samples. Sequencing used naive CXCR3- CD8+ T cells from blood. As for subset: CD45RO-CCR7+CD27+CD95- naive CD8+ T cells lacking CXCR3 (TNR3-). CDR3 residues: CASSLEGARGYTF.